A single T cell receptor (beta chain) is shown here with its context. This sample was taken from a study of blood T cell repertoires in COVID-19. Study-wide context: Spain, Italy and the United States supplied samples that represented acute and convalescent COVID-19.

Seattle patients were enrolled during active infection and followed longitudinally. Source study methods: Cell counts per sample came from amplifying reference gene primers. Data came from immunoSEQ multiplex PCR; TCRdb stores just in-frame clones and leaves some out. V, J and clone size derive from that table, while D and trimming were established from the DNA sequence. The table shows around 310,000 clones, with 90% occurring only once. CDR3 size: 18 residues. V was pared by 5 bases and J by 5 bases, with 22 bases between. CDR1 is MNHEY and CDR2 is SMNVEV in the germline V gene (reference sequence).

The genes are TRBV27 and TRBJ1-6, with D possibly TRBD1 on 6 matching bases. Sequencing used peripheral blood. This TCR derives from a woman between 35 and 50 years old with COVID-19, enrolled during active disease. The CDR3 spells CASSLDRPLGANNSPLHF. The CDR3 nucleotides are TGTGCCAGCAGTCTCGACAGGCCCCTAGGGGCTAATAATTCACCCCTCCACTTT.